The 27 T cell receptor beta chains reported below all come from one sample, sequenced in a study of Ad26.COV2.S vaccination and SARS-CoV-2 variants. Regarding treatment: around 19 received Ad26.COV2.S at low or high dose, single or two shots; 5 received placebo; per-sample allocation not given. Sampling took place 63 days after the first vaccine or placebo injection. Clones were read by immunoSEQ multiplex PCR, and TCRdb kept only the in-frame ones, dropping some. The sample consists of some 480,000 clones, roughly 85% of them appearing once. The sample consisted of peripheral blood, taken in a trial of Ad26.COV2.S vaccine versus placebo. These receptors originate from a person between 18 and 59 years old who received the Ad26.COV2.S COVID-19 vaccine or a placebo.

The V call is TRBV7-9, the J call TRBJ2-3; D call uncertain. This CDR3 has 12 residues. With 5 bases removed from V and 4 bases from J, the gap between germline ends came to 7 bases. The germline CDR1 and CDR2 sequences are SEHNR and FQNEAQ (reference sequence). The CDR3 region has the DNA TGTGCCAGCAGCCCCTTCGCAGATACGCAGTATTTT. Its translation: CASSPFADTQYF.

The chain joins TRBV27 to TRBJ2-7, with a weak D call TRBD2 (5 bases). Trimming took off 7 bases at V and 0 bases at J, with 10 bases between the two ends. The CDR3 contains 13 residues. CDR1 MNHEY and CDR2 SMNVEV come from the germline V gene (reference sequence). CDR3 sequence: CASTGLFSYEQYF. The CDR3 DNA reads as TGTGCCAGCACGGGGTTATTCTCCTACGAGCAGTACTTC.

The chain couples TRBV28 to TRBJ1-6; 7 bases fit TRBD1. Germline CDR1 MDHEN, CDR2 SYDVKM. This CDR3 region has 14 residues. The ends lost 6 bases at V and 11 bases at J; junction bases unmatched: 10. As DNA, the CDR3 is TGTGCCAGCAGCTTAACAAACAGGGGTACACCCCTCCACTTT. Translation: CASSLTNRGTPLHF.

The CDR3: CASSLGSGPSTEAFF. DNA for the CDR3: TGCGCCAGCAGCTTGGGTAGCGGGCCATCCACTGAAGCTTTCTTT. The rearrangement joins TRBV5-1 to TRBJ1-1; D is ambiguous. Germline V gives CDR1 SGHRS, CDR2 YFSETQ. V lost 0 bases to trimming and J lost 4 bases, with 13 bases between them. The CDR3 sequence is 15 residues long.

V usage is TRBV4-3 and J usage is TRBJ2-2; D might be TRBD2 (6 bases). The CDR3 is 16 residues long. V was shortened by 2 bases and J by 5 bases, with 15 bases between the two germline ends. The germline gives CDR1 LGHNA, CDR2 YSLEER. The CDR3 is CASSQIPDGGTGELFF. CDR3 DNA sequence: TGCGCCAGCAGCCAAATCCCCGATGGGGGGACCGGGGAGCTGTTTTTT.

The chain employs TRBV28 and TRBJ1-6, with TRBD1 identical over 7 bases. V was clipped by 7 bases and J by 7 bases; unmatched bases: 7. Germline lookup yields CDR1 MDHEN and CDR2 SYDVKM. CDR3 length: 14 amino acids. CDR3 loop: CASKGGAGNSPLHF. The CDR3 nucleotides read TGTGCCAGCAAAGGGGGCGCTGGGAATTCACCCCTCCACTTT.

The chain has TRBV5-1 and TRBJ2-7, with 7 bases identical to TRBD2. Germline V gene data show CDR1 as SGHRS and CDR2 as YFSETQ. The CDR3 has 13 amino acids. V gave up 9 bases and J gave up 5 bases; unmatched junction bases: 11. This CDR3 reads CANPGGGRHEQYF. The CDR3 bases are TGCGCCAATCCCGGGGGAGGGAGGCACGAGCAGTACTTC.

A remark on this clone: At one boundary the junction diverges from the germline segment, which might be a read error. This rearrangement joins TRBV28 to TRBJ2-7, with TRBD1 matching 12 bases. Germline assignment: CDR1 MDHEN and CDR2 SYDVKM. The length of the CDR3 is 15 residues. DNA of the CDR3: TGTGCCAGCAGTTTTCCTCGGGACAGGGGGCCCTTGCCCCACTTC. Translation gives CASSFPRDRGPLPHF.

This chain connects TRBV28 to TRBJ1-4, with 11 bases identical to TRBD1. J lost 1 base, V lost 5 bases, and 12 bases had no gene match. Per germline, CDR1 MDHEN and CDR2 SYDVKM. CDR3 length: 19 residues. The DNA of the CDR3 is TGTGCCAGCAGTCGTACGCCGGGACAGGGGGACAGAACTAATGAAAAACTGTTTTTT. It specifies CASSRTPGQGDRTNEKLFF.

In nucleotides, the CDR3 is TGTGCCAGCAGTGAAGCGAAGACGGATGAAGCTTTCTTT. Protein: CASSEAKTDEAFF. This rearrangement joins TRBV6-1 to TRBJ1-1; no firm D call. The CDR3 consists of 13 residues. In germline, CDR1 is MNHNS, CDR2 SASEGT. V gave up 0 bases and J gave up 7 bases, with 9 bases separating them.

The chain uses TRBV7-8 and TRBJ2-1; a weak D match, TRBD2 (5 bases). The V end lost 5 bases, the J end lost 2 bases, and 19 bases lay between the germline ends. Germline assignment: CDR1 SGHVS and CDR2 FQNEAQ. CDR3 size: 17 residues. The CDR3 nucleotides are TGTGCCAGCAGCGCGTCTCTTGGGGAGTGGGCCTACAATGAGCAGTTCTTC. It codes for CASSASLGEWAYNEQFF.

This clone occurred a few times. The J gene is TRBJ1-1, the V gene TRBV11-2, with D hard to call. The V end lost 6 bases, the J end lost 1 base, and 9 bases lay between the germline ends. Germline lookup yields CDR1 SGHAT and CDR2 FQNNGV. The CDR3 runs to 13 residues. The CDR3 DNA reads TGTGCCAGCAGTATGCCGGGGAACACTGAAGCTTTCTTT. This translates into CASSMPGNTEAFF.

The chain has TRBV6-1 and TRBJ1-6; maybe TRBD1 (5 bases). This CDR3 is 16 amino acids long. Germline V gene sequence: CDR1 MNHNS, CDR2 SASEGT. Trimming left V 1 base short and J 10 bases short, with 17 bases between. CDR3 sequence (DNA): TGTGCCAGCAGTGAAGATATCACAGGTAGAGGCTCACCCCTCCACTTT. Translating it yields CASSEDITGRGSPLHF.

This sequence joins TRBV3-1 (or the pseudogene TRBV3-2) and TRBJ2-5; TRBD1 matches at 12 bases. The CDR3 is 13 amino acids. With 10 bases clipped from V and 4 bases from J, the junction kept 4 bases outside the gene matches. Germline V lookup: CDR1 LGHDT, CDR2 YNNKEL (reference sequence). The CDR3 spells CATGQGAGETQYF. DNA of the CDR3: TGTGCCACGGGACAGGGGGCGGGAGAGACCCAGTACTTC.

The V gene is TRBV5-1, the J gene TRBJ1-1; D not certain. Germline V lookup: CDR1 SGHRS, CDR2 YFSETQ. The CDR3 contains 13 residues. V lost 0 bases and J lost 11, with 14 bases in between. The CDR3 here is CASSLEATRGAFF. CDR3 DNA: TGCGCCAGCAGCTTGGAGGCAACCCGAGGGGCTTTCTTT.

V is TRBV15 and J is TRBJ2-3, with D hard to call. Germline loops: CDR1 LNHNV, CDR2 YYDKDF (reference sequence). The CDR3 covers 15 residues. The V end lost 6 bases, the J end lost 4 bases, and 17 bases lay between the germline ends. The CDR3 nucleotides are TGTGCCACCAGTCCGTTCCGGACCCCGTCAGATACGCAGTATTTT. It codes for CATSPFRTPSDTQYF.

The chain combines TRBV6-6 with TRBJ1-5; D gene uncertain. The CDR3 is 14 residues long. V dropped 0 bases and J dropped 5 bases, with 8 bases sitting between them. CDR1 is MNHNY, CDR2 SVGAGI, per germline (reference sequence). CDR3 sequence reads: CASSYSGVDQPQHF. The CDR3 DNA reads TGTGCCAGCAGTTACTCAGGCGTAGATCAGCCCCAGCATTTT.

This sequence joins TRBV6-6 and TRBJ2-5; no clear D. The V gene's germline CDR1 is MNHNY and CDR2 SVGAGI (reference sequence). The V end lost 7 bases, the J end lost 3 bases, and 15 bases lay between the germline ends. The CDR3 extends over 14 amino acids. CDR3 sequence: CASTRDSAEETQYF. CDR3 bases: TGTGCCAGCACCCGCGACTCTGCGGAAGAGACCCAGTACTTC.

V and J are TRBV5-5 and TRBJ1-5; D perhaps matches TRBD1 (6 bases). CDR1 and CDR2 from the germline V gene are SGHKS and YYEKEE (reference sequence). V was clipped by 2 bases and J by 0 bases, with 12 bases between them. This CDR3 has 16 residues. CDR3 DNA sequence: TGTGCCAGCAGCTTAGGACAGCCCAATAGCAATCAGCCCCAGCATTTT. This codes for CASSLGQPNSNQPQHF.

The chain has TRBV6-4 and TRBJ2-3, with D possibly being TRBD1 (5 bases). Germline CDR1 MRHNA, CDR2 SNTAGT. The ends were cut back, 0 bases at V and 1 base at J, with 8 bases in the middle. CDR3 length: 15 amino acids. CDR3 sequence (DNA): TGTGCCAGCAGTGACTCCGGACAAGGCACAGATACGCAGTATTTT. Encoded protein: CASSDSGQGTDTQYF.

The chain joins TRBV5-1 to TRBJ1-1; no clear D. Looked up from germline, CDR1 is SGHRS and CDR2 is YFSETQ. The V gene lost 3 bases and the J gene lost 2 bases, with 11 bases spanning the gap. The CDR3 spans 14 residues. Here the CDR3 DNA reads TGCGCCAGCAGCTCGGACGGACTTAACACTGAAGCTTTCTTT. This sequence encodes CASSSDGLNTEAFF.

J is TRBJ2-7 and V is TRBV7-2; D ambiguous. The germline gives CDR1 SGHTA, CDR2 FQGNSA. This CDR3 has 11 amino acids. V was pared by 5 bases and J by 0 bases, with 2 bases between. This CDR3 is CASSGSYEQYF. In nucleotides, the CDR3 is TGTGCCAGCAGCGGCTCCTACGAGCAGTACTTC. Together with reference TRBV7-2 and TRBJ2-7, the CDR3 gives the full variable domain: GAGVSQSPSNKVTEKGKDVELRCDPISGHTALYWYRQSLGQGLEFLIYFQGNSAPDKSGLPSDRFSAERTGGSVSTLTIQRTQQEDSAVYLCASSGSYEQYFGPGTRLTVT.

V is TRBV3-1 (or the pseudogene TRBV3-2) and J is TRBJ2-5; D may match TRBD1 or TRBD2 (5 bases each). The CDR3 is 15 residues long. Trimming removed 1 base at V and 0 bases at J, with 9 bases between. CDR1 LGHDT and CDR2 YNNKEL come from the germline V gene (reference sequence). The CDR3 reads CASSQGGMYQETQYF. CDR3 DNA: TGTGCCAGCAGCCAAGGGGGGATGTACCAAGAGACCCAGTACTTC.

This rearrangement joins TRBV30 to TRBJ1-1, with no clear D. The V end lost 0 bases, the J end lost 0 bases, and 11 bases lay between the germline ends. The CDR3 is 15 residues long. Germline values: CDR1 GTSNPN, CDR2 SVGIG (reference sequence). DNA for the CDR3: TGTGCCTGGAGTGTATCGCGGACGATGAACACTGAAGCTTTCTTT. The encoded protein is CAWSVSRTMNTEAFF.

V gene TRBV19 combines with J gene TRBJ2-5, with TRBD2 identical over 16 bases. Germline V gene data show CDR1 as LNHDA and CDR2 as SQIVND (reference sequence). The ends lost 3 bases at V and 5 bases at J; junction bases unmatched: 6. The CDR3 has 17 residues. The CDR3 DNA sequence: TGTGCCAGTAGTATTGGGACTAGCGGGAGGGCCGAGGAGACCCAGTACTTC. It specifies CASSIGTSGRAEETQYF.

As DNA, the CDR3 is TGTGCCACACTAACAGGGACAGCTCACGAGCAGTACTTC. Translated: CATLTGTAHEQYF. J is TRBJ2-7 and V is TRBV28; TRBD1 aligns across 7 bases. The CDR3 is made up of 13 amino acids. Unmatched junction bases numbered 11, after V lost 10 bases and J lost 5 bases. Germline V gene data show CDR1 as MDHEN and CDR2 as SYDVKM.

The genes are TRBV19 and TRBJ2-5, with 9 bases lining up with TRBD2. After removal of 5 bases from V and 2 bases from J, the junction contained 6 bases not matched to a gene. In germline, CDR1 is LNHDA, CDR2 SQIVND (reference sequence). This CDR3 is 15 amino acids long. The CDR3 nucleotides are TGTGCCAGTAGTTGGGCGGGAGGGGGACAAGAGACCCAGTACTTC. As protein: CASSWAGGGQETQYF. Complete variable domain (other parts from reference TRBV19 and TRBJ2-5): DGGITQSPKYLFRKEGQNVTLSCEQNLNHDAMYWYRQDPGQGLRLIYYSQIVNDFQKGDIAEGYSVSREKKESFPLTVTSAQKNPTAFYLCASSWAGGGQETQYFGPGTRLLVL.